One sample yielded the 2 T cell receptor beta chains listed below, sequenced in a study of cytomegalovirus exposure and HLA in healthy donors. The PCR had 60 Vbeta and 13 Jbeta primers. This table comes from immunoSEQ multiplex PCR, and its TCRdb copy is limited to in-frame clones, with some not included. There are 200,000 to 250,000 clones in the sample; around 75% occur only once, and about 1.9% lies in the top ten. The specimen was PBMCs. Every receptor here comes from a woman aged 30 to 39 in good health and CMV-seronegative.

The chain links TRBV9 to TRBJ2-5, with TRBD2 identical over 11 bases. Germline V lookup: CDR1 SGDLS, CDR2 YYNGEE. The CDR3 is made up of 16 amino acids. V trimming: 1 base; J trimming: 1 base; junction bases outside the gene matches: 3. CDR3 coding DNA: TGTGCCAGCAGCGTATTTAGCGGGGGGGTCCAAGAGACCCAGTACTTC. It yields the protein CASSVFSGGVQETQYF.

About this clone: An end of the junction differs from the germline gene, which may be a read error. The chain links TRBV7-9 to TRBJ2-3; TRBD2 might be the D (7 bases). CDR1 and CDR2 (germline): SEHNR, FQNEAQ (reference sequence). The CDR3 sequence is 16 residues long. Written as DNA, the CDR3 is TGTTCCAGCAGCTTAGCGGCGGGGGCCGCTGCAGATACGCAGTATTTT. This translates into CSSSLAAGAAADTQYF.